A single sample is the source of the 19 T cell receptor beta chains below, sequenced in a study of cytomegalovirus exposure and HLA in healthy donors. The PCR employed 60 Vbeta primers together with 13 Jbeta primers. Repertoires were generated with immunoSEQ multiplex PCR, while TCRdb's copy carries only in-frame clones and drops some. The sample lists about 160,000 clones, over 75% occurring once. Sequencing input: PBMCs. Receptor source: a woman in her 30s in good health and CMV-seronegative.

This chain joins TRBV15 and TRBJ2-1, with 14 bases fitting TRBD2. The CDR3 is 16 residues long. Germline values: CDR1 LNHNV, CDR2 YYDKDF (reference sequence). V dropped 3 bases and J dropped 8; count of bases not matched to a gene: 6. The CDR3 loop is CATSRGLAGEMDEQFF. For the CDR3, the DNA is TGTGCCACCAGCAGGGGACTAGCGGGAGAGATGGATGAGCAGTTCTTC.

In nucleotides, the CDR3 is TGTGCCTGGAGACCCGGGACAGGGGGCCCTACCTTCAGTAAACTGTTTTTT. It is translated as CAWRPGTGGPTFSKLFF. The chain has TRBV30 and TRBJ1-4, with 12 positions matching TRBD1. The CDR3 is 17 residues long. V dropped 3 bases and J dropped 11; count of bases not matched to a gene: 16. CDR1 GTSNPN and CDR2 SVGIG come from the germline V gene (reference sequence).

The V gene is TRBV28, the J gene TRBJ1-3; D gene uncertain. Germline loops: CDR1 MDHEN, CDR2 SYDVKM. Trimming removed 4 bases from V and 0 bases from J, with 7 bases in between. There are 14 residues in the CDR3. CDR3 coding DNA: TGTGCCAGCAGTTCCAGGAACTCTGGAAACACCATATATTTT. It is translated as CASSSRNSGNTIYF.

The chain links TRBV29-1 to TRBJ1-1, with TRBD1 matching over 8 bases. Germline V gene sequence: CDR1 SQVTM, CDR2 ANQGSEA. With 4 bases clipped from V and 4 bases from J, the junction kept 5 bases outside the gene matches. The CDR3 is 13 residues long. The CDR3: CSVVTGVGTEAFF. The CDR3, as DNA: TGCAGCGTTGTGACAGGGGTTGGCACTGAAGCTTTCTTT.

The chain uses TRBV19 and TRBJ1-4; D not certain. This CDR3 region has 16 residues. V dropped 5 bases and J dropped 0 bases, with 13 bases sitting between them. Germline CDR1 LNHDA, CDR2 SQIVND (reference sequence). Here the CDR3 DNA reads TGTGCCAGTAGTTCCCGGACGGGATCAACTAATGAAAAACTGTTTTTT. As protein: CASSSRTGSTNEKLFF. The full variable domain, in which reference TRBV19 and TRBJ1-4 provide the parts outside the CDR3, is DGGITQSPKYLFRKEGQNVTLSCEQNLNHDAMYWYRQDPGQGLRLIYYSQIVNDFQKGDIAEGYSVSREKKESFPLTVTSAQKNPTAFYLCASSSRTGSTNEKLFFGSGTQLSVL.

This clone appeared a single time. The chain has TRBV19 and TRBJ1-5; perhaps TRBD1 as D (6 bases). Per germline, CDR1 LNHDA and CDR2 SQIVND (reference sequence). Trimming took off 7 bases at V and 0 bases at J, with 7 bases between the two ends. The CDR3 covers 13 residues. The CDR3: CASNRDSNQPQHF. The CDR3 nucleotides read TGTGCCAGTAACAGGGATAGCAATCAGCCCCAGCATTTT.

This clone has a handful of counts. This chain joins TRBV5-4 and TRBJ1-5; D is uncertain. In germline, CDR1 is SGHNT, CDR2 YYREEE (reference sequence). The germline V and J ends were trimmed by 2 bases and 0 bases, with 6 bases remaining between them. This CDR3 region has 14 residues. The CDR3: CASSLFRSNQPQHF. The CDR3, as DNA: TGTGCCAGCAGCTTATTCCGTAGCAATCAGCCCCAGCATTTT.

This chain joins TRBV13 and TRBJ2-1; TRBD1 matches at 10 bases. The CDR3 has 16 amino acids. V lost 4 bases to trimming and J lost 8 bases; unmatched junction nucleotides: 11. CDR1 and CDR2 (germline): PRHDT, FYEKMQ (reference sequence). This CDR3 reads CASSSRDRGLYDEQFF. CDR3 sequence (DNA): TGTGCCAGCAGCTCACGGGACAGGGGACTCTATGATGAGCAGTTCTTC.

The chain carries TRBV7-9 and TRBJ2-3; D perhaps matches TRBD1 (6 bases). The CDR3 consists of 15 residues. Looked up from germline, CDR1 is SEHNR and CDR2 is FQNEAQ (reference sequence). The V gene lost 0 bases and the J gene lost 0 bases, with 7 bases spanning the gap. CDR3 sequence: CASSLAQGSTDTQYF. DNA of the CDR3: TGTGCCAGCAGCTTAGCTCAGGGGAGCACAGATACGCAGTATTTT. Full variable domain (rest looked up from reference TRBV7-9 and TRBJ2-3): DTGVSQNPRHKITKRGQNVTFRCDPISEHNRLYWYRQTLGQGPEFLTYFQNEAQLEKSRLLSDRFSAERPKGSFSTLEIQRTEQGDSAMYLCASSLAQGSTDTQYFGPGTRLTVL.

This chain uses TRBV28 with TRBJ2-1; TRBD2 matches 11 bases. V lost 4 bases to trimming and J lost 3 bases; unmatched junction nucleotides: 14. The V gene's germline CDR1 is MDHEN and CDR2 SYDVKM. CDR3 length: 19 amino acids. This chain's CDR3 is CASSSTAGLAGTSYNEQFF. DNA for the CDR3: TGTGCCAGCAGTTCAACTGCCGGACTAGCGGGTACCAGCTACAATGAGCAGTTCTTC.

The CDR3 sequence is CASSAGQGWNEKLFF. DNA for the CDR3: TGCGCCAGCAGCGCCGGACAGGGGTGGAATGAAAAACTGTTTTTT. V usage is TRBV5-1 and J usage is TRBJ1-4, with 9 nucleotides matching TRBD1. The CDR3 runs to 15 residues. Germline CDR1 reads SGHRS; CDR2 reads YFSETQ. Trimming at V came to 4 bases and at J to 5 bases, leaving 6 bases not matched to a gene.

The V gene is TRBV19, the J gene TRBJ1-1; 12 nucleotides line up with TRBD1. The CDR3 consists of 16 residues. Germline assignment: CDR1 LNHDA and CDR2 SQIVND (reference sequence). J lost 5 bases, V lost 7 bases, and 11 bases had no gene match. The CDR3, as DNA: TGTGCCAGTATCCCCCCGGGACAGGGGGCGCGAACTGAAGCTTTCTTT. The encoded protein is CASIPPGQGARTEAFF.

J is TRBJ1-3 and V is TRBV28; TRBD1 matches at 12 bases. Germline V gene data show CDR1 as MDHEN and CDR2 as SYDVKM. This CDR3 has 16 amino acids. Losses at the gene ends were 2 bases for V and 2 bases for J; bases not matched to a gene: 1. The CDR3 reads CASSLRDRGPGNTIYF. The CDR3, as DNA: TGTGCCAGCAGTTTAAGGGACAGGGGGCCTGGAAACACCATATATTTT.

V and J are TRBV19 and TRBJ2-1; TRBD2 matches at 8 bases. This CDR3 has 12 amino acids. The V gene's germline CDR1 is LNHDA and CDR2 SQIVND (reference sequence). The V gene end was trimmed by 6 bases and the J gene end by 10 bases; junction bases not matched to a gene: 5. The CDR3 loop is CASSLVAGEQFF. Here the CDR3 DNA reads TGTGCCAGTAGCCTCGTAGCGGGGGAGCAGTTCTTC.

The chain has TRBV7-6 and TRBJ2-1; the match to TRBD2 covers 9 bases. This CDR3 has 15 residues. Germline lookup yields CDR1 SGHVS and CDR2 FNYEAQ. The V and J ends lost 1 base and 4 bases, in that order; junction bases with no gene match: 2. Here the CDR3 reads CASSLVAGEYNEQFF. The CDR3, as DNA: TGTGCCAGCAGCTTAGTAGCGGGGGAGTACAATGAGCAGTTCTTC.

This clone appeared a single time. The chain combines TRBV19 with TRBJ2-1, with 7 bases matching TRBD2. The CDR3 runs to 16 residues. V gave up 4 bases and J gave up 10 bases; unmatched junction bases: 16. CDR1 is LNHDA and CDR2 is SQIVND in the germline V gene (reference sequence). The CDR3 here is CASSTQRTRVEREQFF. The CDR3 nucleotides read TGTGCCAGTAGTACCCAAAGGACTAGAGTGGAGCGAGAGCAGTTCTTC.

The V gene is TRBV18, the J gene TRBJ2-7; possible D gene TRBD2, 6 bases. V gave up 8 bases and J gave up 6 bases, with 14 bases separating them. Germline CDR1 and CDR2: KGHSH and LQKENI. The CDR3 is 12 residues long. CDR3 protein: CASGGGLGEQYF. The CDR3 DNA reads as TGTGCCAGCGGGGGAGGCCTGGGCGAGCAGTACTTC.

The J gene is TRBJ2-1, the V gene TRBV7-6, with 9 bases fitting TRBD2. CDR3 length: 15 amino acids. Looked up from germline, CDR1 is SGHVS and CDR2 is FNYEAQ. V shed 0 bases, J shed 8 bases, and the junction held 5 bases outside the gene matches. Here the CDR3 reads CASSLASGSSYEQFF. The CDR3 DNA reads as TGTGCCAGCAGCTTAGCTAGCGGGAGTTCCTATGAGCAGTTCTTC. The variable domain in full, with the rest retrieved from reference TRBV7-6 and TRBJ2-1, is GAGVSQSPRYKVTKRGQDVALRCDPISGHVSLYWYRQALGQGPEFLTYFNYEAQQDKSGLPNDRFSAERPEGSISTLTIQRTEQRDSAMYRCASSLASGSSYEQFFGPGTRLTVL.

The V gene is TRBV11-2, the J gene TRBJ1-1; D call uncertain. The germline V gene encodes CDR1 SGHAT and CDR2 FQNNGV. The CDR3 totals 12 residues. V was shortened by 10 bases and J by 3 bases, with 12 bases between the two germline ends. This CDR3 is CATEGGDTEAFF. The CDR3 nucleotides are TGTGCCACGGAAGGAGGTGACACTGAAGCTTTCTTT.